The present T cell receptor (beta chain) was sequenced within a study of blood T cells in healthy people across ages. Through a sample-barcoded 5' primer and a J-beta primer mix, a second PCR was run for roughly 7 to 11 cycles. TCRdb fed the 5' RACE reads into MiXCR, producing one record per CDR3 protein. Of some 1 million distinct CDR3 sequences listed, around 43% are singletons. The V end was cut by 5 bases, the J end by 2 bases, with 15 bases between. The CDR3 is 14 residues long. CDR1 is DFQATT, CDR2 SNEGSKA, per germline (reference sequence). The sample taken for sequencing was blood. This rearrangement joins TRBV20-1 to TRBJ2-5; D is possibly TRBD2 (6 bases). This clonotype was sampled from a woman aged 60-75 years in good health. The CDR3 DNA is TGCAGTGCTCCTCAGAGAGGAGGGCAAGAGACCCAGTACTTC. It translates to CSAPQRGGQETQYF.